This T cell receptor beta chain was documented in a study of T cell repertoires in cytomegalovirus infection. TCRdb reprocessed the reads via MiXCR and lists one record per CDR3 protein. Of 480,000 or so distinct CDR3 sequences in the sample, around 11% are singletons; the top ten hold approximately 10%. Germline CDR1 and CDR2: MDHEN and SYDVKM. The CDR3 contains 15 residues. Trimming removed 5 bases from V and 11 bases from J; junction bases left unmatched: 14. The V and J genes are TRBV28 and TRBJ1-5; 8 bases align to TRBD1. This receptor was taken from a human donor in good health (CMV status not recorded). Some clones in this sample may be carry-over from other donors' samples. Sequencing was done on a sample of PBMCs. The CDR3 spells CASSPRQGWRSTQHF. In DNA, the CDR3 is TGTGCCAGCAGTCCCCGACAGGGGTGGAGAAGCACCCAGCATTTT.